This paragraph covers one T cell receptor beta chain sequence. Followed longitudinally, the Seattle patients had been enrolled during active infection. This record belongs to a study of blood T cell repertoires in COVID-19. In the study overall: The United States, Italy and Spain provided the acute and convalescent COVID-19 samples.

In the authors' workflow: Estimation of nucleated cell counts relied on the amplification of reference gene primers. Measured with immunoSEQ multiplex PCR; TCRdb has only the in-frame clones, and not every one. V and J calls plus clone size are reproduced from that table; the DNA served to infer D and trimming. The table records 250,000 to 300,000 clones, roughly 90% of them present only once. Germline assignment: CDR1 MNHEY and CDR2 SVGAGI. The CDR3 loop spans 15 amino acids. With V trimmed by 6 bases and J by 0 bases, 6 bases remained unmatched. The chain is built from TRBV6-5 and TRBJ1-2; 8 nucleotides match TRBD1. Sequencing input: peripheral blood. The sequence derives from a woman in her 30s with COVID-19, enrolled during active disease. The CDR3 here is CASRDTGGTNYGYTF. The CDR3 coding sequence is TGTGCCAGCAGGGATACAGGGGGGACTAACTATGGCTACACCTTC.